These 19 T cell receptor beta chains share one sample of origin, sequenced in a study of shared clonotypes between healthy human individuals. Some clones are missing from TCRdb's copy, which holds only in-frame ones; the method was immunoSEQ multiplex PCR. The data show millions of clones, less than 95% seen once. The naive CD8 population came from CD45RO-negative cells selected for CCR7, without terminally differentiated effector memory CD45RA+ cells. The sequenced sample consisted of naive CD8+ T cells sorted from blood. All receptors come from a young man in good health.

Comments on this clone: Other DNA sequences within the sample encode an identical CDR3. V and J are TRBV30 and TRBJ1-1, with D perhaps TRBD1 (6 bases). The V gene lost 0 bases and the J gene lost 4 bases, with 9 bases spanning the gap. Looked up from germline, CDR1 is GTSNPN and CDR2 is SVGIG (reference sequence). This CDR3 is built from 13 residues. The CDR3 DNA is TGTGCCTGGAGTGTAGGGGGGGGCACTGAAGCTTTCTTT. As protein: CAWSVGGGTEAFF.

The chain uses TRBV6-6 and TRBJ2-2, with D uncertain. Trimming took off 2 bases at V and 0 bases at J, with 10 bases between the two ends. Per the germline V gene, CDR1 is MNHNY and CDR2 is SVGAGI (reference sequence). CDR3 length: 16 residues. CDR3: CASSYPRYANTGELFF. CDR3 nucleotide sequence: TGTGCCAGCAGTTACCCGCGCTACGCGAACACCGGGGAGCTGTTTTTT.

The chain joins TRBV4-3 to TRBJ1-3, with TRBD1 matching over 8 bases. CDR3 size: 17 residues. After removal of 4 bases from V and 3 bases from J, the junction contained 11 bases not matched to a gene. The germline gives CDR1 LGHNA, CDR2 YSLEER. CDR3 amino acids: CASSRLSGGSDGNTIYF. The CDR3 DNA reads as TGCGCCAGCAGCCGCCTTTCAGGGGGCTCAGATGGAAACACCATATATTTT.

The rearrangement links TRBV27 to TRBJ2-2; D gene uncertain. Trimming took off 2 bases at V and 6 bases at J, with 7 bases between the two ends. CDR3 size: 13 residues. CDR1 and CDR2 (germline): MNHEY, SMNVEV (reference sequence). The CDR3 reads CASSLNPPGELFF. Written as DNA, the CDR3 is TGTGCCAGCAGTTTAAATCCCCCCGGGGAGCTGTTTTTT.

V and J are TRBV30 and TRBJ2-2, with D uncertain. The V end lost 4 bases, the J end lost 6 bases, and 9 bases lay between the germline ends. The CDR3 sequence is 12 residues long. Germline V lookup: CDR1 GTSNPN, CDR2 SVGIG (reference sequence). The CDR3 loop reads CAWMGLPGELFF. The CDR3 coding sequence is TGTGCCTGGATGGGCCTTCCCGGGGAGCTGTTTTTT. Full variable domain (remainder filled in from reference TRBV30 and TRBJ2-2): SQTIHQWPATLVQPVGSPLSLECTVEGTSNPNLYWYRQAAGRGLQLLFYSVGIGQISSEVPQNLSASRPQDRQFILSSKKLLLSDSGFYLCAWMGLPGELFFGEGSRLTVL.

The V gene is TRBV5-1, the J gene TRBJ2-3; the D gene could be TRBD1 or TRBD2 (6 bases each). This CDR3 has 16 residues. Trimming removed 2 bases at V and 0 bases at J, with 13 bases between. From germline, CDR1 is SGHRS and CDR2 YFSETQ. CDR3 coding DNA: TGCGCCAGCAGCTTCCGGGGGCGTATTAGCACAGATACGCAGTATTTT. This encodes CASSFRGRISTDTQYF.

The chain carries TRBV30 and TRBJ2-5; no clear D gene. The CDR3 is made up of 11 amino acids. Germline-derived CDR1 and CDR2 are GTSNPN and SVGIG (reference sequence). The germline V and J ends were trimmed by 3 bases and 2 bases, with 4 bases remaining between them. In DNA, the CDR3 is TGTGCCTGGAGGGGACAAGAGACCCAGTACTTC. It is translated as CAWRGQETQYF. Full variable domain (outside the CDR3, taken from reference TRBV30 and TRBJ2-5): SQTIHQWPATLVQPVGSPLSLECTVEGTSNPNLYWYRQAAGRGLQLLFYSVGIGQISSEVPQNLSASRPQDRQFILSSKKLLLSDSGFYLCAWRGQETQYFGPGTRLLVL.

The gene calls are TRBV11-2 and TRBJ1-6; 7 nucleotides line up with TRBD1. Germline trimming cut 8 bases from V and 2 bases from J; bases unmatched to any gene: 3. Germline V gene data show CDR1 as SGHAT and CDR2 as FQNNGV. The CDR3 is made up of 14 amino acids. This chain's CDR3 is CASRGGPYNSPLHF. Here the CDR3 DNA reads TGTGCCAGCCGAGGGGGCCCCTATAATTCACCCCTCCACTTT.

A few counts support this clone. This sequence joins TRBV4-1 and TRBJ2-4; no definite D call. V gave up 4 bases and J gave up 1 base, with 8 bases separating them. CDR3 length equals 14 residues. Looked up from germline, CDR1 is MGHRA and CDR2 is YSYEKL. The CDR3 loop is CASSPEPAKNIQYF. CDR3 nucleotides: TGCGCCAGCAGCCCCGAACCGGCCAAAAACATTCAGTACTTC.

The rearrangement uses TRBV6-5 and TRBJ2-1, with no clear D. V was cut by 0 bases and J by 12 bases, with 12 bases left in between. The germline V gene has CDR1 MNHEY and CDR2 SVGAGI. The CDR3 extends over 13 amino acids. This CDR3 is CASSYSRALPQFF. CDR3 coding DNA: TGTGCCAGCAGTTACTCCCGGGCCCTTCCGCAGTTCTTC.

This sequence joins TRBV21-1 and TRBJ2-7; TRBD2 is the table's D call, not checked against the DNA. TRBV21-1 corresponds to a pseudogene. CDR3 length: 14 amino acids. The DNA of the CDR3 is TGTGCCAGCAGGGTGTCTATAAACTCCTACGAGCAGTACTTC. It yields the protein CASRVSINSYEQYF.

The genes are TRBV5-6 and TRBJ2-7, with D unclear. Germline CDR1 reads SGHDT; CDR2 reads YYEEEE. CDR3 size: 13 residues. The V end was cut by 1 base, the J end by 3 bases, with 8 bases between. The CDR3 bases are TGTGCCAGCAGCTTGTGGCTCAACTACGAGCAGTACTTC. Amino acids: CASSLWLNYEQYF. Full variable domain (missing parts from reference TRBV5-6 and TRBJ2-7): DAGVTQSPTHLIKTRGQQVTLRCSPKSGHDTVSWYQQALGQGPQFIFQYYEEEERQRGNFPDRFSGHQFPNYSSELNVNALLLGDSALYLCASSLWLNYEQYFGPGTRLTVT.

The chain recombines TRBV27 with TRBJ2-5; 11 nucleotides agree with TRBD2. The V gene's germline CDR1 is MNHEY and CDR2 SMNVEV (reference sequence). The V and J ends lost 2 bases and 0 bases, in that order; junction bases with no gene match: 2. There are 16 residues in the CDR3. CDR3 nucleotide sequence: TGTGCCAGCAGTTTAAGTAGCGGGGGGGACCAAGAGACCCAGTACTTC. Its translation: CASSLSSGGDQETQYF.

The rearrangement links TRBV7-6 to TRBJ2-3; the match to TRBD1 covers 8 bases. Losses at the gene ends were 4 bases for V and 6 bases for J; bases not matched to a gene: 6. This CDR3 is 14 amino acids long. CDR1 SGHVS and CDR2 FNYEAQ come from the germline V gene. The CDR3 nucleotides read TGTGCCAGCAGCTCTACCACAGGGGGGGATACGCAGTATTTT. It is translated as CASSSTTGGDTQYF. The variable domain in full, completed from reference TRBV7-6 and TRBJ2-3, reads GAGVSQSPRYKVTKRGQDVALRCDPISGHVSLYWYRQALGQGPEFLTYFNYEAQQDKSGLPNDRFSAERPEGSISTLTIQRTEQRDSAMYRCASSSTTGGDTQYFGPGTRLTVL.

The rearrangement joins TRBV7-2 to TRBJ2-7; D may be TRBD2 (6 bases). The CDR3 sequence is 14 residues long. Trimming pared 3 bases from V and 0 bases from J, leaving 9 bases between. Germline V gene sequence: CDR1 SGHTA, CDR2 FQGNSA. This CDR3 reads CASSLEGFSYEQYF. The CDR3 bases are TGTGCCAGCAGCTTGGAGGGATTCTCCTACGAGCAGTACTTC.

This clone was recorded a few times. The chain recombines TRBV25-1 with TRBJ1-2; D is unresolved. The V and J ends lost 0 bases and 9 bases respectively, with 5 bases between them. Germline V gene data show CDR1 as MGHDK and CDR2 as SYGVNS. This CDR3 is built from 11 residues. This CDR3 is CASSEYDSYTF. In DNA form, the CDR3 reads TGTGCCAGCAGTGAATATGATAGCTACACCTTC.

The chain recombines TRBV28 with TRBJ2-7, with TRBD1 as a possible D gene (6 bases). Germline V gene sequence: CDR1 MDHEN, CDR2 SYDVKM. The V gene lost 6 bases and the J gene lost 3 bases, with 15 bases spanning the gap. The CDR3 is made up of 14 amino acids. CDR3 region: CASSPTGNGYEQYF. The CDR3 coding sequence is TGTGCCAGCAGCCCAACAGGGAACGGCTACGAGCAGTACTTC.

This clone has a single count. The chain links TRBV18 to TRBJ2-7; 8 nucleotides match TRBD2. Germline CDR1 reads KGHSH; CDR2 reads LQKENI. V shed 2 bases, J shed 0 bases, and the junction held 9 bases outside the gene matches. This CDR3 region has 17 residues. The chain's CDR3 is CASSPAGGRTLSYEQYF. The CDR3 DNA reads TGTGCCAGCTCACCAGCGGGGGGACGGACCCTCTCCTACGAGCAGTACTTC.

The rearrangement joins TRBV28 to TRBJ2-7, with 14 nucleotides matching TRBD2. V shed 6 bases and J 4 bases; nucleotides not matched to a gene: 5. This CDR3 has 15 residues. CDR1 and CDR2 (germline): MDHEN, SYDVKM. CDR3 DNA: TGTGCCAGCAGGCCGACTAGCGGGGGGGCGTACGAGCAGTACTTC. This codes for CASRPTSGGAYEQYF.